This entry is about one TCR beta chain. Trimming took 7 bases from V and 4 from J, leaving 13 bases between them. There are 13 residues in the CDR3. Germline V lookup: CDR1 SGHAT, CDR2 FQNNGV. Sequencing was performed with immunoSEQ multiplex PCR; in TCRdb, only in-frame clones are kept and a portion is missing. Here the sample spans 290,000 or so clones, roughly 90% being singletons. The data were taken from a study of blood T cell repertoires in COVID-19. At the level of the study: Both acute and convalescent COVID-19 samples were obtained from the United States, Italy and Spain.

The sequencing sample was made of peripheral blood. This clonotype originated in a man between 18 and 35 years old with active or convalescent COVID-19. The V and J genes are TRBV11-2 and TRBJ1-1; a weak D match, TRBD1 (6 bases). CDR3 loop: CASTLGQTTEAFF. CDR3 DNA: TGTGCCAGCACCCTTGGACAGACCACTGAAGCTTTCTTT.